Here is one T cell receptor beta chain with its context. As yet, its antigen is unknown. The record originates from a study of T-cell reconstitution after alpha-beta-depleted transplantation in children. Regarding the study as a whole: Where alpha-beta T cells came from about two months after transplant was reportedly several hundred expanded graft clones. Elevated TCRbeta diversity at day 60 was traced, in some patients, to surviving recipient T cells and thymic progenitors. A year post-transplant, T-cell counts and diversity derived mostly from newly produced T cells.

Unique molecular identifiers were built into the TCRbeta library. TCRdb re-analysed the PCR reads in MiXCR, keeping a single row per CDR3 protein. The sample holds 55,000 to 65,000 distinct CDR3 sequences, 44% seen once. The sequence came from a male patient under 18 who had a stem cell transplant for acute lymphoblastic leukemia, so the T cells may come from the graft donor. Sequenced here: PBMCs, mostly from graft donor cells, sampled 360 days after TCRalphabeta/CD19-depleted stem cell transplant.

CDR3 loop: CASPLRTSGGLNTDTQYF. The CDR3 DNA follows: TGTGCCTCGCCCCTCCGGACTAGCGGGGGGCTAAACACAGATACGCAGTATTTT. This chain connects TRBV10-3 to TRBJ2-3; 14 nucleotides agree with TRBD2. The CDR3 length is 18 residues. With V trimmed by 11 bases and J by 2 bases, 15 bases remained unmatched. Germline CDR1 is ENHRY and CDR2 is SYGVKD.